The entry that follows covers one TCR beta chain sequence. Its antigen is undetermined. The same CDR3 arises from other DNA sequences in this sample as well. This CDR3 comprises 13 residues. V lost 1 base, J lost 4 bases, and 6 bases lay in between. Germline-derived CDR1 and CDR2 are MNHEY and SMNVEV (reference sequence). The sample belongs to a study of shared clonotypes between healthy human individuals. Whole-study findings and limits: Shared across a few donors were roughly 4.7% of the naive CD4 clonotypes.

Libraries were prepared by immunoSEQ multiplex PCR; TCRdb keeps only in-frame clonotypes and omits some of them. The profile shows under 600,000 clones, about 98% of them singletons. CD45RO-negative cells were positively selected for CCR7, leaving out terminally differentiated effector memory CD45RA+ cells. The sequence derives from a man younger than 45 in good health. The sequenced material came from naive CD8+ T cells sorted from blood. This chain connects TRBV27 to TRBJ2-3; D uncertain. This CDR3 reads CASSLLGSDTQYF. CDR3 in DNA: TGTGCCAGCAGTTTATTGGGGTCAGATACGCAGTATTTT.